This section outlines one T cell receptor beta chain sequence together with its context. Its target is unknown. In the authors' methods: There were no quality scores in the junction-only immunoSEQ sequences, so filtering differed. Assay used: immunoSEQ multiplex PCR; TCRdb lists only in-frame clones, some missing. V, J and clone size were drawn from that table, and D and trimming were deduced from the DNA. The sample lists roughly 890,000 clones, 80% to 95% occurring once. This entry belongs to a study of shared clonotypes between healthy human individuals. Study information: Researchers assigned three CD4 naive, three CD4 memory, two CD8 naive and one CD8 memory plate to each donor.

V lost 3 bases to trimming and J lost 2 bases; unmatched junction nucleotides: 8. The CDR3 loop spans 16 amino acids. The germline V gene encodes CDR1 MNHEY and CDR2 SMNVEV (reference sequence). Study findings and constraints: When naive CD4 clonotypes were compared across a handful of donors, approximately 4.9% were shared.

Terminally differentiated effector memory CD45RA+ cells were excluded from the naive CD8 cells, which were CD45RO-negative and positively selected for CCR7. The V call is TRBV27, the J call TRBJ2-5, with TRBD1 identical over 8 bases. The specimen sequenced was naive CD8+ T cells sorted from blood. The source of this sequence is a man aged 25-45 years in good health. The CDR3 loop is CASSLDRALHQETQYF. CDR3 sequence (DNA): TGTGCCAGCAGTTTGGACAGGGCGCTCCATCAAGAGACCCAGTACTTC.